This T cell receptor (beta chain) emerged from a study of T cells in narcolepsy. Across the whole study: Healthy controls were enrolled alongside patients with narcolepsy type 1 or type 2.

For this clone: Its target is unknown. The junction and the germline gene differ at one end; a read error may be behind it.

Libraries were prepared by immunoSEQ multiplex PCR; TCRdb keeps only in-frame clonotypes and omits some of them. The repertoire has just over 40,000 clones, approximately 89% of them found once; the top ten carry less than 1.5%. Study observations and caveats: Some memory CD4+ repertoires had no autoreactive clone sequences. Reportedly, autoreactive clonotypes were serially detected in patients' blood but not controls'. HCRT-specific and TRIB2-specific autoreactive clonotypes appeared among same-patient CSF and blood CD4+ clonotypes.

This CDR3 has 15 residues. Germline V lookup: CDR1 SSHAT, CDR2 FNYEAQ (reference sequence). The chain recombines TRBV7-7 with TRBJ2-1, with TRBD2 as a possible D gene (7 bases). The TCR was taken from a human donor with narcolepsy. The sequencing input was CD45RA- memory CD4+ T cells from PBMCs. The DNA for the CDR3 is TGTGCTAGCAGCTTGGGGGGGGCAGGGGTGTATGAGCAGTTCTTC. The encoded protein is CASSLGGAGVYEQFF.